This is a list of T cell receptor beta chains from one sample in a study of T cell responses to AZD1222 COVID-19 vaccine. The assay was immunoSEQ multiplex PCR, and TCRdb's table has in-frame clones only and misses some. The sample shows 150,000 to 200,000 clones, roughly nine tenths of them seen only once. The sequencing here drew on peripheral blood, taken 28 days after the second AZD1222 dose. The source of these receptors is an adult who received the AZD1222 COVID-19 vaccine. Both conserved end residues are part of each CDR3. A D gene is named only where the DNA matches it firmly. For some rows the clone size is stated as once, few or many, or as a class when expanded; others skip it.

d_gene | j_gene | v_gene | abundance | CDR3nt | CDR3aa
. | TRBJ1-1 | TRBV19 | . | TGTGCCAGTAGTCCGCGGACAGTCGTGAACACTGAAGCTTTCTTT | CASSPRTVVNTEAFF
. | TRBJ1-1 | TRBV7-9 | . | TGTGCCAGCAGCCCTACACAAAACTTGAACACTGAAGCTTTCTTT | CASSPTQNLNTEAFF
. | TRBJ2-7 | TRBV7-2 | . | TGTGCCAGCAGCTTAGTTACCCCTTCCTACGAGCAGTACTTC | CASSLVTPSYEQYF
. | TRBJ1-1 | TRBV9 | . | TGTGCCAGCAGCGAATTTTTGAACACTGAAGCTTTCTTT | CASSEFLNTEAFF
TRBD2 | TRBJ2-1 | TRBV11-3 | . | TGTGCCAGCAGCCGGGGACTAGCGGGAGTCAATGAGCAGTTCTTC | CASSRGLAGVNEQFF
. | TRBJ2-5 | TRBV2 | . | TGTGCCAGCAAGGCCGAGACCCAGTACTTC | CASKAETQYF
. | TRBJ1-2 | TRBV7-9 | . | TGTGCCAGCAGACGCCCAATCGGGACTTACGGCTACACCTTC | CASRRPIGTYGYTF
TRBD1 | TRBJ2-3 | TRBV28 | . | TGTGCCAGCAGTTACTTGAGGGGGCGCCCAGATACGCAGTATTTT | CASSYLRGRPDTQYF
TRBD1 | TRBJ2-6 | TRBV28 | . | TGTGCCAGCAGTGAAACAGGGGTGGTAGGGGCCAACGTCCTGACTTTC | CASSETGVVGANVLTF
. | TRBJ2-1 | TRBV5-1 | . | TGCGCCAGCAGCTTGGCGGTAGCGGCAAATGAGCAGTTCTTC | CASSLAVAANEQFF
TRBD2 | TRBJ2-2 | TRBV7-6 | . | TGTGCCAGCAGCTTTGAAGCGGGAGGGTCCTCCGGGGAGCTGTTTTTT | CASSFEAGGSSGELFF
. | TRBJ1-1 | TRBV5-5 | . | TGTGCCAGCAGCCCACCAAACAGGTCCCCTGAAGCTTTCTTT | CASSPPNRSPEAFF
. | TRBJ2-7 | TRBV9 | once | TGTGCCAGCAGCGTAGAGGTAGGGAATTACGAGCAGTACTTC | CASSVEVGNYEQYF
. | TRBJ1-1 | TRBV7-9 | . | TGTGCCATCAACAGAGGGTTAGGCACTGAAGCTTTCTTT | CAINRGLGTEAFF
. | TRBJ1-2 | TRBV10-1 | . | TGCGCCAGCAGTGGTGAGGTTACTGGAGGCTACACCTTC | CASSGEVTGGYTF
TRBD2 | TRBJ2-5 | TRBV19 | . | TGTGCCAGTAGTATTGAGACTAGCGGGAGGGGGGAGACCCAGTACTTC | CASSIETSGRGETQYF
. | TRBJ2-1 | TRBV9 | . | TGTGCCAGCAGCCATATCACGGGCAGGGACCTGGACAATGAGCAGTTCTTC | CASSHITGRDLDNEQFF
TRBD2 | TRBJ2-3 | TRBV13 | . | TGTGCCAGCAGCTCAACCCTAGCGGGGGCGCAGGGAGATACGCAGTATTTT | CASSSTLAGAQGDTQYF
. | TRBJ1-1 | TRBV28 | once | TGTGCCAGCAGTTTTCCCCCATCGGGGAACACTGAAGCTTTCTTT | CASSFPPSGNTEAFF
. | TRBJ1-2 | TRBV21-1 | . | TGTGCCAGCACTCGACCAGCGTTACCGGGACGGAGAACTAACTATGGCTACACCTTC | CASTRPALPGRRTNYGYTF
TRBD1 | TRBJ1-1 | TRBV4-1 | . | TGCGCCAGCAGCCAGGACACAGGGGGAACTGAAGCTTTCTTT | CASSQDTGGTEAFF
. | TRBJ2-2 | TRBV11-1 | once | TGTGCCACGGGGCAGACGAACACCGGGGAGCTGTTTTTT | CATGQTNTGELFF
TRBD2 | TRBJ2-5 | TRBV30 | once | TGTGCCTGGAATAGGCTAGCGGGGGGTCAAGAGACCCAGTACTTC | CAWNRLAGGQETQYF
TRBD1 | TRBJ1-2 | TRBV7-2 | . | TGTGCCAGCAGCAAGGGACAGGGGGCGCGTGATTCCTATGGCTACACCTTC | CASSKGQGARDSYGYTF
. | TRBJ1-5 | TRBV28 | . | TGTGCCAGCAGTTTAACGGGCCAGCCCCAGCATTTT | CASSLTGQPQHF
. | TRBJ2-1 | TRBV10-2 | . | TGCGCCAGCAGTGAGGGGCGGGGTCTATACAATGAGCAGTTCTTC | CASSEGRGLYNEQFF
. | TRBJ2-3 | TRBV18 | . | TGTGCCAGCTCAGCCTCTAGCACAGATACGCAGTATTTT | CASSASSTDTQYF
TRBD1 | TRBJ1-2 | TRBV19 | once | TGTGCCAGTAGTATAGGACAGGGCAACGACTACACCTTC | CASSIGQGNDYTF
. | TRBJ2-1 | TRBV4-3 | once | TGCGCCAGCAGCCCCTCAATCCTCCTCGAGCAGTTCTTC | CASSPSILLEQFF
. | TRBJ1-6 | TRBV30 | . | TGTGCCTGGAACGATCTGGGGATGAGTTCACCCCTCCACTTT | CAWNDLGMSSPLHF
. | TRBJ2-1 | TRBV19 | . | TGTGCCAGTAGCTCCAGGACGAAGGACCTCAATGATAAGCAGTTCTTC | CASSSRTKDLNDKQFF
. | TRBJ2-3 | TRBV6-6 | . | TGTGCCAGCAGTCCCGATTACAGGAGTGGTTATCGCACAGATACGCAGTATTTT | CASSPDYRSGYRTDTQYF
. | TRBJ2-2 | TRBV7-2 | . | TGTGCCAGCAGCCGGGGCAGTGCGAACACCGGGGAGCTGTTTTTT | CASSRGSANTGELFF
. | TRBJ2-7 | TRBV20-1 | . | TGCAGTGCTAGGACGTGGGACGAGCAGTACTTC | CSARTWDEQYF
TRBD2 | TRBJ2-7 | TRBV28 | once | TGTGCCAGCAGTTTCCATAGCGGGGGGGTCTCCTACGAGCAGTACTTC | CASSFHSGGVSYEQYF
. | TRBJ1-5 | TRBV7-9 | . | TGTGCCAGCAGCTTAGGGAACACCTTGGATCAGCCCCAGCATTTT | CASSLGNTLDQPQHF
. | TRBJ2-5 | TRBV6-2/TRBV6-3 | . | TGTGCCAGCAGTTCCCCCCCCGATCTGACCCAGTACTTC | CASSSPPDLTQYF
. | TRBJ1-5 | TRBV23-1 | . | TGCGCCAGCAGTCAACGAGCCTACCGGGGACGGGACAATCAGCCCCAGCATTTT | CASSQRAYRGRDNQPQHF
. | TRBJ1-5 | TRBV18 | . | TGTGCCAGCTCACTTACCGACGAGCAGCCCCAGCATTTT | CASSLTDEQPQHF
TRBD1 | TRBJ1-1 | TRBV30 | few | TGTGCCTGGCGGACAGGGGCGCTCTACGACACTGAAGCTTTCTTT | CAWRTGALYDTEAFF
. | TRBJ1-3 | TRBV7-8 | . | TGTGCCAGCAGCTTATCAGGGCAGGTTGCCTCTGGAAACACCATATATTTT | CASSLSGQVASGNTIYF
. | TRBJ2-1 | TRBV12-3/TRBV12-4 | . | TGTGCCAGCAGCCGGCTTTTGACTGGTGAGCAGTTCTTC | CASSRLLTGEQFF
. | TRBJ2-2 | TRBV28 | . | TGTGCCAGCCTGGGGGGGCGCGCGAACACCGGGGAGCTGTTTTTT | CASLGGRANTGELFF
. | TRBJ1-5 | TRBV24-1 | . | TGTGCCACCAGTGATTCCCAAGTTCAGGGTAGCAATCAGCCCCAGCATTTT | CATSDSQVQGSNQPQHF
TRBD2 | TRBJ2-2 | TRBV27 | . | TGTGCCAGCAGTCCCCGACTAGCGGGAGGGTCGACCGGGGAGCTGTTTTTT | CASSPRLAGGSTGELFF
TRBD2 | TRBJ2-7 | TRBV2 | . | TGTGCCAGCAGTGTCATAGCGGGGGGGCAAGGGGAGCAGTACTTC | CASSVIAGGQGEQYF
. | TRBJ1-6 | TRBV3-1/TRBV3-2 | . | TGTGCCAGCAGCCAACAGGGTAGTTCACCCCTCCACTTT | CASSQQGSSPLHF
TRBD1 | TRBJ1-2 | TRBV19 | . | TGTGCCAGTAGCCTGACAGGGAGGGACTATGGCTACACCTTC | CASSLTGRDYGYTF
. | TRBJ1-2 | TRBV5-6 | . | TGTGCCAGCAGCTTGGTCAGGGCCGATGGCTACACCTTC | CASSLVRADGYTF
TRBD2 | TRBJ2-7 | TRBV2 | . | TGTGCCGGCCGGACTGGCGGGAGAAGCGAGCAGTACTTC | CAGRTGGRSEQYF
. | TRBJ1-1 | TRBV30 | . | TGTGCCTGGAAGTGGGGCATGAACACTGAAGCTTTCTTT | CAWKWGMNTEAFF
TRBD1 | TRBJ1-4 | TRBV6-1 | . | TGTGCCAGCAGTGAAGCGCAGGGGGGATGGGAAAAACTGTTTTTT | CASSEAQGGWEKLFF
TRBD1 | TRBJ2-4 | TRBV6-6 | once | TGTGCCAGCAGCACCAGACAGGGGGAAAACATTCAGTACTTC | CASSTRQGENIQYF
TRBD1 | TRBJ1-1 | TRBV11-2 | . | TGTGCCAGCAGCCGGGACAGGGGGGAAGCTTTCTTT | CASSRDRGEAFF
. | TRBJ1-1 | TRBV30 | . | TGTGCCGGGGCAAAAGGTCACACTGAAGCTTTCTTT | CAGAKGHTEAFF
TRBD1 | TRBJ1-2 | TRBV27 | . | TGTGCCAGCAGCTCAGTGGGGGTGGGGACAGGGGAGAACTATGGCTACACCTTC | CASSSVGVGTGENYGYTF
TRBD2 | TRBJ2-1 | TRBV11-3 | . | TGTGCCAGCAGCTTAAGTCTAGCGGATGAGCAGTTCTTC | CASSLSLADEQFF
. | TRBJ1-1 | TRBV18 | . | TGTGCCAGCTCCCTCGGACAGCCCTTGAACACTGAAGCTTTCTTT | CASSLGQPLNTEAFF